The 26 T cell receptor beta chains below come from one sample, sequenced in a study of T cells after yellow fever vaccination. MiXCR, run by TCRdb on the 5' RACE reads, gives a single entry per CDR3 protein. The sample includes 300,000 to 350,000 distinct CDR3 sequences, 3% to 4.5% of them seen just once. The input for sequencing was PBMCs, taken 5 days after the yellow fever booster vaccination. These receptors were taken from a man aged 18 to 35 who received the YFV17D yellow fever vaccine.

CDR3 sequence reads: CASFFSRTVRSEANVLTF. In nucleotides, the CDR3 is TGTGCCAGCTTTTTTTCGCGGACAGTCCGCTCGGAGGCCAACGTCCTGACTTTC. V is TRBV7-8 and J is TRBJ2-6; tentatively, D is TRBD1 (6 bases). This CDR3 has 18 amino acids. Per germline, CDR1 SGHVS and CDR2 FQNEAQ. The V end lost 8 bases, the J end lost 6 bases, and 26 bases lay between the germline ends.

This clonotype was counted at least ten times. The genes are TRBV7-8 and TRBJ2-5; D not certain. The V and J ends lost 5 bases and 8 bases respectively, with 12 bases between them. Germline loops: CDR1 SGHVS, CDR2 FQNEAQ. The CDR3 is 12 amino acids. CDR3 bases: TGTGCCAGCAGCCGACCAGCCCATACCCAGTACTTC. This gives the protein CASSRPAHTQYF.

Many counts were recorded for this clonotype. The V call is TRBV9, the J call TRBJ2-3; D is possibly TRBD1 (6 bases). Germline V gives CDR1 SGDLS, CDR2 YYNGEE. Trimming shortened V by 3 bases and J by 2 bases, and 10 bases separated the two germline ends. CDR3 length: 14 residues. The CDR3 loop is CASSADRNTDTQYF. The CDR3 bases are TGTGCCAGCAGCGCAGACAGGAACACAGATACGCAGTATTTT.

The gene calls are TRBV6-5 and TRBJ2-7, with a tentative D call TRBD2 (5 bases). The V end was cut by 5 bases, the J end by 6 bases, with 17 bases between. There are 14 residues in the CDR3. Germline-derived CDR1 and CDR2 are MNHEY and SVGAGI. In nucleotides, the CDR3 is TGTGCCAGCAGTATCCGGGGAGCCTGGGGCGAGCAGTACTTC. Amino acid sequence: CASSIRGAWGEQYF.

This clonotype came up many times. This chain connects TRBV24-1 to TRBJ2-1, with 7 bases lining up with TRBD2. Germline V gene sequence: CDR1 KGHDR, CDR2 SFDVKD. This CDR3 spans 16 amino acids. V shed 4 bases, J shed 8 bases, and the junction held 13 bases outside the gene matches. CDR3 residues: CATSDPSRGTIDEQFF. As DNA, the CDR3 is TGTGCCACCAGTGACCCTTCCCGCGGGACTATAGATGAGCAGTTCTTC.

CDR3 coding DNA: TGTGCCAGCAGTTACGAGGGGGACAGGGTCACAGATACGCAGTATTTT. Its translation: CASSYEGDRVTDTQYF. The chain links TRBV6-6 to TRBJ2-3, with TRBD1 identical over 9 bases. CDR3 length equals 16 residues. The V gene end was trimmed by 2 bases and the J gene end by 2 bases; junction bases not matched to a gene: 5. Looked up from germline, CDR1 is MNHNY and CDR2 is SVGAGI (reference sequence).

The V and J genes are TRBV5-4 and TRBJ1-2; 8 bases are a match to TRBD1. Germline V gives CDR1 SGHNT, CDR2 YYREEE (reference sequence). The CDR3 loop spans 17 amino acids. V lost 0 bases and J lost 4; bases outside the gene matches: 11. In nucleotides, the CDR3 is TGTGCCAGCAGCTTGGAAATGGACAGGGCGACTTTCTATGGCTACACCTTC. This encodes CASSLEMDRATFYGYTF.

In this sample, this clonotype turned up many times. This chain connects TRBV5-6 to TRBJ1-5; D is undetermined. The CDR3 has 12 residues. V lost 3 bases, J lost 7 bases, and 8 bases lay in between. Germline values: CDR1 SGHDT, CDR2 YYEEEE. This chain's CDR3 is CASSSLGQPQHF. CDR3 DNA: TGTGCCAGCAGCTCTTTAGGGCAGCCCCAGCATTTT.

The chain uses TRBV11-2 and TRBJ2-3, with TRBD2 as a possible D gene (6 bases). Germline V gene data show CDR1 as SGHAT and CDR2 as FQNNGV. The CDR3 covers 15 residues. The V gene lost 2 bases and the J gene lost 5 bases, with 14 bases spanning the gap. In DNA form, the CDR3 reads TGTGCCAGCAGCTTATGGGGTTCAGCGGGAGATACGCAGTATTTT. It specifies CASSLWGSAGDTQYF.

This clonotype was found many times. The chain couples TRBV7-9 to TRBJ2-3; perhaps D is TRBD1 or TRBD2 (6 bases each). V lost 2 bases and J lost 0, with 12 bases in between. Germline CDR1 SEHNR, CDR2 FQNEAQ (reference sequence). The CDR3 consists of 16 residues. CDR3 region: CASSLWAGTSTDTQYF. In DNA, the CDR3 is TGTGCCAGCAGCTTATGGGCGGGGACAAGCACAGATACGCAGTATTTT.

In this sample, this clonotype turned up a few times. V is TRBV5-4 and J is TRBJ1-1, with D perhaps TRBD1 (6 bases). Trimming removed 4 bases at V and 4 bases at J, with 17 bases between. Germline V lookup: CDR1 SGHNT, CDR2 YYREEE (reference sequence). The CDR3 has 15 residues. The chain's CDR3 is CASSPPGASGTEAFF. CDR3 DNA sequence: TGTGCCAGCAGCCCACCAGGGGCTTCGGGCACTGAAGCTTTCTTT. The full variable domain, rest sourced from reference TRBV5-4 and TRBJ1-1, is ETGVTQSPTHLIKTRGQQVTLRCSSQSGHNTVSWYQQALGQGPQFIFQYYREEENGRGNFPPRFSGLQFPNYSSELNVNALELDDSALYLCASSPPGASGTEAFFGQGTRLTVV.

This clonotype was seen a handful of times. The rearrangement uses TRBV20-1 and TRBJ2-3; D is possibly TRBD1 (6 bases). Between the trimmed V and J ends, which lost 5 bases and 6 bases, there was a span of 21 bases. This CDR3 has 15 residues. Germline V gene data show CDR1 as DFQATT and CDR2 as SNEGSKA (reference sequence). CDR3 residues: CSASESLGGDDTQYF. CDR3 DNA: TGCAGTGCTTCAGAGTCACTAGGGGGTGATGATACGCAGTATTTT.

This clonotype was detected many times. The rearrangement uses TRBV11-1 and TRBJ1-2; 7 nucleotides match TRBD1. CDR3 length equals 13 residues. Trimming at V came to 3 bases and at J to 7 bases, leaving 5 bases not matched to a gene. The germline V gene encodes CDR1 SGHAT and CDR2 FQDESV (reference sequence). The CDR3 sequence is CASSFEGAPGYTF. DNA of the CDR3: TGTGCCAGCAGCTTCGAGGGGGCGCCTGGCTACACCTTC. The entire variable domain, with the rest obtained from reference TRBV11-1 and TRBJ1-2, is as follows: EAEVAQSPRYKITEKSQAVAFWCDPISGHATLYWYRQILGQGPELLVQFQDESVVDDSQLPKDRFSAERLKGVDSTLKIQPAELGDSAMYLCASSFEGAPGYTFGSGTRLTVV.

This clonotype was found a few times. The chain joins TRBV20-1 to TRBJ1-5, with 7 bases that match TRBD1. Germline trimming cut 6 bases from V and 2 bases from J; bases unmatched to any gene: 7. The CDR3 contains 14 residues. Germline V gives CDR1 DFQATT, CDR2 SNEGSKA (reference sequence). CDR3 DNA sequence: TGCAGTGCCCCAACGGGACAGCGCAATCAGCCCCAGCATTTT. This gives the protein CSAPTGQRNQPQHF.

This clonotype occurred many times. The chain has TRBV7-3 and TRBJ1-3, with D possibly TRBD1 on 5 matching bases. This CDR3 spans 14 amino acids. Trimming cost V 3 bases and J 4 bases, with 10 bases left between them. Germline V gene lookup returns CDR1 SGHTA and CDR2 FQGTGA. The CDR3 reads CASSFGGGGNTIYF. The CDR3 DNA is TGTGCCAGCAGCTTCGGGGGTGGCGGAAACACCATATATTTT.

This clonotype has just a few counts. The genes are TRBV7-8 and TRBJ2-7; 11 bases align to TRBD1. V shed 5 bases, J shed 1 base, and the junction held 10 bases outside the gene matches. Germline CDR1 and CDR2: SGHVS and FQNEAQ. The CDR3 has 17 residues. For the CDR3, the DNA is TGTGCCAGCAGCCGGAATCAAGGGACAGGGGGGTCCTACGAGCAGTACGTC. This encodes CASSRNQGTGGSYEQYV.

The DNA of the CDR3 is TGCAGCGTTGGATCGACAGGGGGGCCAGATACGCAGTATTTT. Amino acid sequence: CSVGSTGGPDTQYF. V is TRBV29-1 and J is TRBJ2-3, with 9 bases matching TRBD1. This CDR3 is built from 14 residues. V shed 4 bases, J shed 4 bases, and the junction held 6 bases outside the gene matches. Germline V lookup: CDR1 SQVTM, CDR2 ANQGSEA.

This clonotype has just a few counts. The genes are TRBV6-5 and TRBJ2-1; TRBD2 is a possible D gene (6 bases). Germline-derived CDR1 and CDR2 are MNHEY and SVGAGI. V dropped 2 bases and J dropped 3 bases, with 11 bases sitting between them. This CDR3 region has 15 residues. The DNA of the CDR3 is TGTGCCAGCAGTTACCGGGGTAGCGGCTACAATGAGCAGTTCTTC. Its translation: CASSYRGSGYNEQFF.

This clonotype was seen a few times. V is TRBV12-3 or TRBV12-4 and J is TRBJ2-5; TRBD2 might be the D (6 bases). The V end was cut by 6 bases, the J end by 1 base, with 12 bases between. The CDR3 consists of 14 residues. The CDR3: CASRYTGSQETQYF. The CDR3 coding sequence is TGTGCCAGCAGATATACCGGGAGCCAAGAGACCCAGTACTTC.

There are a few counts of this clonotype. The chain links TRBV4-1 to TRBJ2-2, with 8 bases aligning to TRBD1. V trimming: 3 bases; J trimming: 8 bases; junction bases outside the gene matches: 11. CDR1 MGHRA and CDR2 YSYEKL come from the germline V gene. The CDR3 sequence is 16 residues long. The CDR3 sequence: CASSQHMTGAGGELFF. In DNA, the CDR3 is TGCGCCAGCAGCCAGCATATGACAGGGGCCGGGGGGGAGCTGTTTTTT.

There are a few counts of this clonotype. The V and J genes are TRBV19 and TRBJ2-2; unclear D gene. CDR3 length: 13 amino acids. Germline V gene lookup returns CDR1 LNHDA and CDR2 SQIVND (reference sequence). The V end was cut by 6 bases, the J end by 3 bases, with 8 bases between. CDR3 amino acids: CASRDGYTGELFF. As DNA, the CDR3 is TGTGCCAGTAGGGACGGATACACCGGGGAGCTGTTTTTT.

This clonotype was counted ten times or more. The CDR3 here is CASSWDSRSGYTF. Here the CDR3 DNA reads TGTGCCAGCAGCTGGGACAGCCGGTCGGGCTACACCTTC. The gene calls are TRBV7-2 and TRBJ1-2; 7 positions agree with TRBD1. The germline gives CDR1 SGHTA, CDR2 FQGNSA. V was clipped by 4 bases and J by 8 bases; unmatched bases: 7. This CDR3 is 13 amino acids long.

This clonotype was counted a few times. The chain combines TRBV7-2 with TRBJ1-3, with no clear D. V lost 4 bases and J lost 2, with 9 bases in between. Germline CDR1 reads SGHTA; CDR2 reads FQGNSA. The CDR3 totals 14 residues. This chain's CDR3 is CASSSALTGNTIYF. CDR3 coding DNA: TGTGCCAGCAGCTCCGCTCTCACTGGAAACACCATATATTTT.

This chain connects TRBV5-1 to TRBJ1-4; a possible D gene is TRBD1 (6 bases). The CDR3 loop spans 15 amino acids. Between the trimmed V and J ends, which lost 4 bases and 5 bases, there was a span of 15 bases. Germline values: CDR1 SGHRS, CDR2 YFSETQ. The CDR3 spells CASSPGGGLNEKLFF. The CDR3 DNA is TGCGCCAGCAGCCCTGGGGGGGGGCTGAATGAAAAACTGTTTTTT.

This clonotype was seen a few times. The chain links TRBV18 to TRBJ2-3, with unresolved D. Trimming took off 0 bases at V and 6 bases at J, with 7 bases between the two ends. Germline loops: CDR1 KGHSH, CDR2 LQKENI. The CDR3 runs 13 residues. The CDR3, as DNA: TGTGCCAGCTCACCACCTACGTGGGATACGCAGTATTTT. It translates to CASSPPTWDTQYF.

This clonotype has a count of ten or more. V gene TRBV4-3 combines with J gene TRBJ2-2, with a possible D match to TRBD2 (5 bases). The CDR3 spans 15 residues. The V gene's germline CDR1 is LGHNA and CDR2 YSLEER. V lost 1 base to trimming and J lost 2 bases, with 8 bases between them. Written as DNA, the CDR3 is TGCGCCAGCAGCCAAGGGACTTTAAACACCGGGGAGCTGTTTTTT. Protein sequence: CASSQGTLNTGELFF.